The clone carrying this TCR beta chain showed up many times. In patients aged 18 to 65, hyperthyroidism was newly diagnosed, with duration under 2 months. The CDR3 is made up of 13 amino acids. The germline V gene encodes CDR1 MDHEN and CDR2 SYDVKM. The V and J ends lost 4 bases and 6 bases respectively, with 10 bases between them. Amplification of TCR beta CDR3 regions used RNA as the template. Primed by the HTBI set, a first-round RT-PCR was run on the TCR CDR3. TCRdb passed the multiplex PCR reads through MiXCR, listing each CDR3 protein once. The sample carries under 400,000 distinct CDR3 sequences, about 13% recorded once. These data come from a study of T cells in Graves' hyperthyroidism and ophthalmopathy.

This chain links TRBV28 with TRBJ1-5; D is unclear. The clonotype was recovered from a woman aged 18-35 years with Graves' hyperthyroidism. Sample: blood. The CDR3 DNA reads TGTGCCAGCAGTTCGCTACGGAGTCAGCCCCAGCATTTT. It is translated as CASSSLRSQPQHF.